This TCR beta chain comes out of a study of T-cell reconstitution after alpha-beta-depleted transplantation in children. TCRbeta library construction was performed incorporating unique molecular identifiers. One entry per CDR3 protein results from TCRdb running MiXCR on the PCR reads. The sample lists about 490,000 distinct CDR3 sequences, under 12% occurring once. This clonotype appeared once. What it binds is not known. Given a much more abundant clone one base away, this may be a read error. The CDR3 ends on some other residue instead of the conserved phenylalanine or tryptophan, so this is likely a read error. Study-wide results and caveats: Several hundred graft clones that had expanded were reportedly the source of alpha-beta T cells about two months after transplant. Newly made T cells mostly supplied T-cell counts and diversity one year after transplant. Where some patients showed high TCRbeta diversity at day 60, it came from recipient T cells and thymic progenitors that had survived.

The material sequenced was PBMCs, taken before TCRalphabeta/CD19-depleted stem cell transplant. The clonotype originates from a child aged 2 to 15 with inherited bone marrow failure, due to receive a stem cell transplant.

CDR3 sequence reads: CASSQEKGRDEQFY. Written as DNA, the CDR3 is TGCGCCAGCAGCCAAGAAAAGGGACGTGACGAGCAGTTCTAC. The rearrangement links TRBV4-1 to TRBJ2-1, with D perhaps matching TRBD1 or TRBD2 (5 bases each). Germline V gene lookup returns CDR1 MGHRA and CDR2 YSYEKL. Trimming shortened V by 0 bases and J by 10 bases, and 13 bases separated the two germline ends. The CDR3 totals 14 residues.